One T cell receptor beta chain is described in this entry. What it recognizes is unknown. Libraries were prepared by immunoSEQ multiplex PCR; TCRdb keeps only in-frame clonotypes and omits some of them. This table holds 75,000 to 90,000 clones, approximately 84% found once. The CDR3 extends over 17 amino acids. V was cut by 3 bases and J by 4 bases, with 19 bases left in between. Germline V gene lookup returns CDR1 LNHDA and CDR2 SQIVND (reference sequence). The source of the sample is a study of OX40 agonist ivuxolimab in advanced cancers. Study outcomes and limitations: Among expanded peripheral T cells, antigen specificity went undetermined. Clonal expansion was seen in CD4+ and CD8+ blood T cells by week 6 at 0.1 to 3.0 mg/kg.

The sequence was collected from an adult with an advanced solid tumor such as melanoma, head and neck, liver or kidney cancer. The sequencing here drew on CD4+ or CD8+ T cells sorted from blood, taken in a trial of the OX40 agonist ivuxolimab. The V gene is TRBV19, the J gene TRBJ1-5; D unclear. The CDR3 sequence: CASSIWLSQASNQPQHF. CDR3 coding DNA: TGTGCCAGTAGTATCTGGCTTTCCCAGGCTAGTAATCAGCCCCAGCATTTT.